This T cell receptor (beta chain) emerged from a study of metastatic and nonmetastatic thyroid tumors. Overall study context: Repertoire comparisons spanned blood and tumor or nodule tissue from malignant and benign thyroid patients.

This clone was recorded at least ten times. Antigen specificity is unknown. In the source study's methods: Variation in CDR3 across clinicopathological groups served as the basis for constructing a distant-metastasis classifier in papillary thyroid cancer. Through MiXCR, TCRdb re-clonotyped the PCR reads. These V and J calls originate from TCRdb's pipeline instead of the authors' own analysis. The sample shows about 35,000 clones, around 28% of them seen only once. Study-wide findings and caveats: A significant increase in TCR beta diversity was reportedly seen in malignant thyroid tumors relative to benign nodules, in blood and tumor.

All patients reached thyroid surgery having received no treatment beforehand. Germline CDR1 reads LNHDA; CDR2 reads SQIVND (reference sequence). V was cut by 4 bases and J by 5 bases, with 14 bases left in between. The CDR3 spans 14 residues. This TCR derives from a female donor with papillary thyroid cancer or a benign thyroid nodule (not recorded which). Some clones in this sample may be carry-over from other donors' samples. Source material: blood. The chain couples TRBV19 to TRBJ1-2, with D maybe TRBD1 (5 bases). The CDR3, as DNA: TGTGCCAGTAGTAGGTCGCAGGGCCGGTATGGCTACACCTTC. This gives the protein CASSRSQGRYGYTF.